What follows are 27 T cell receptor beta chains derived from one specimen sequenced in a study of blood T cell repertoires in COVID-19 (TCRdb year 2020). Library method: the immunoSEQ multiplex PCR assay. The table comes from immuneACCESS by way of TCRdb, which keeps in-frame sequences with V and J called. Part of the clones is missing from these tables; in studies checked, under half for an unresolved V gene and the rest for unknown reasons. In all, the sample holds 71,000 or so clones, and approximately 87% of those were seen once. The leading ten clones occupy approximately 15% of the sample. The specimen was peripheral blood. These receptors came from a man at least 80 years old in a cohort sampled during active COVID-19.

The sample holds a few counts of this clone. The chain uses TRBV10-3 and TRBJ1-1; tentative D call: TRBD1 (5 bases). V lost 7 bases to trimming and J lost 4 bases, with 13 bases between them. Germline loops: CDR1 ENHRY, CDR2 SYGVKD. The CDR3 sequence is 13 residues long. The CDR3 is CAINGGEGTEAFF. CDR3 nucleotides: TGTGCCATCAATGGAGGGGAGGGCACTGAAGCTTTCTTT.

This rearrangement joins TRBV6-2 or TRBV6-3 to TRBJ1-5, with a tentative D call TRBD1 (5 bases). Deletions cut 2 bases from V and 7 bases from J, with 15 bases between. Germline CDR1 and CDR2: MNHEY and SVGEGT. The CDR3 totals 15 residues. The DNA for the CDR3 is TGTGCCAGCAGTTACGGACACTTAGTTAAGCAGCCCCAGCATTTT. This codes for CASSYGHLVKQPQHF.

V gene TRBV7-2 combines with J gene TRBJ2-3; 7 bases match TRBD1. The CDR3 sequence is 14 residues long. V shed 5 bases and J 1 base; nucleotides not matched to a gene: 3. In germline, CDR1 is SGHTA, CDR2 FQGNSA. CDR3 protein: CASSQGVRTDTQYF. The CDR3 DNA follows: TGTGCCAGCAGCCAGGGGGTTCGCACAGATACGCAGTATTTT.

This clone has a single count. The rearrangement uses TRBV11-1 and TRBJ2-3; perhaps TRBD1 as D (6 bases). V lost 2 bases and J 0 bases, leaving 6 bases between the germline ends. The germline CDR1 and CDR2 sequences are SGHAT and FQDESV (reference sequence). This CDR3 is 14 amino acids long. The CDR3 DNA follows: TGTGCCAGCAGCTTACAGGGGAGCACAGATACGCAGTATTTT. Its protein product is CASSLQGSTDTQYF. Full variable domain (remainder filled in from reference TRBV11-1 and TRBJ2-3): EAEVAQSPRYKITEKSQAVAFWCDPISGHATLYWYRQILGQGPELLVQFQDESVVDDSQLPKDRFSAERLKGVDSTLKIQPAELGDSAMYLCASSLQGSTDTQYFGPGTRLTVL.

This clone has just a few counts. The CDR3 region is CASSFSGGDYGYTF. CDR3 DNA sequence: TGTGCCAGCAGTTTCTCTGGAGGGGATTATGGCTACACCTTC. J is TRBJ1-2 and V is TRBV28, with D possibly being TRBD1 (5 bases). The germline V and J ends were trimmed by 3 bases and 5 bases, with 13 bases remaining between them. The germline V gene has CDR1 MDHEN and CDR2 SYDVKM. The CDR3 sequence is 14 residues long.

The gene calls are TRBV18 and TRBJ2-7, with D uncertain. This CDR3 spans 14 amino acids. The V and J ends lost 6 bases and 5 bases respectively, with 17 bases between them. Germline V gives CDR1 KGHSH, CDR2 LQKENI. The CDR3 sequence is CASSPTQPPNEQYF. Here the CDR3 DNA reads TGTGCCAGCTCTCCGACTCAACCACCCAACGAGCAGTACTTC.

In its sample, this clone was seen a few times. The V and J genes are TRBV7-6 and TRBJ1-2, with 8 nucleotides matching TRBD1. Germline V gene lookup returns CDR1 SGHVS and CDR2 FNYEAQ. Trimming cost V 5 bases and J 8 bases; bases outside gene matches: 10. This CDR3 comprises 14 residues. DNA for the CDR3: TGTGCCAGCAGCCGCCCAGGGGGCGCGGGCGGCTACACCTTC. Translation: CASSRPGGAGGYTF.

CDR3 amino acids: CASSPKGGMSSYNEQFF. Written as DNA, the CDR3 is TGTGCCAGCAGCCCGAAGGGGGGGATGAGCTCCTACAATGAGCAGTTCTTC. The chain joins TRBV5-4 to TRBJ2-1, with a weak D call TRBD2 (7 bases). From germline, CDR1 is SGHNT and CDR2 YYREEE (reference sequence). The CDR3 covers 17 residues. V shed 4 bases and J shed 0 bases, with 17 bases lying between them.

The V gene is TRBV5-1, the J gene TRBJ2-3; D is possibly TRBD2 (6 bases). Germline CDR1 reads SGHRS; CDR2 reads YFSETQ. The length of the CDR3 is 16 residues. Trimming took off 0 bases at V and 8 bases at J, with 19 bases between the two ends. CDR3: CASSLGWSGRESTQYF. The CDR3 coding sequence is TGCGCCAGCAGCTTGGGGTGGTCGGGACGGGAGAGTACGCAGTATTTT.

The CDR3 loop reads CASSIKDRIYEQYV. The CDR3 DNA reads as TGTGCCAGCAGCATCAAGGACAGGATCTACGAGCAGTACGTC. The chain uses TRBV7-4 and TRBJ2-7; 7 positions agree with TRBD1. Per germline, CDR1 SGHVT and CDR2 SQSDAQ. The CDR3 has 14 residues. V was clipped by 5 bases and J by 3 bases; unmatched bases: 7.

Regarding this clone: Other DNA sequences of this sample code for an identical CDR3. The gene calls are TRBV19 and TRBJ1-5; 7 nucleotides align to TRBD1. The CDR3 is 13 amino acids. Trimming removed 8 bases from V and 2 bases from J; junction bases left unmatched: 3. The germline V gene has CDR1 LNHDA and CDR2 SQIVND (reference sequence). CDR3 in DNA: TGTGCCAGTGCCGGGACAGGCAATCAGCCCCAGCATTTT. It is translated as CASAGTGNQPQHF.

The rearrangement joins TRBV2 to TRBJ2-1, with 12 nucleotides matching TRBD2. This CDR3 region has 15 residues. CDR1 is SNHLY and CDR2 is FYNNEI in the germline V gene. V dropped 6 bases and J dropped 8; count of bases not matched to a gene: 8. The CDR3, as DNA: TGTGCCAGCAGGGAACGACTAGCGGGGGTGGATGAGCAGTTCTTC. It is translated as CASRERLAGVDEQFF.

The chain recombines TRBV11-2 with TRBJ2-7; 11 bases are shared with TRBD1. The junction had 2 bases not matched to a gene; V was cut back by 4 bases and J by 6 bases. Germline CDR1 and CDR2: SGHAT and FQNNGV. The CDR3 is 13 residues long. The CDR3 here is CASSSGTGGEQYF. In DNA form, the CDR3 reads TGTGCCAGCAGCTCCGGGACAGGGGGCGAGCAGTACTTC.

CDR3 DNA: TGTGCCAGCAGTCCGGAACAGGGACTAGCGGCCCACAATGAGCAGTTCTTC. Protein product: CASSPEQGLAAHNEQFF. The V and J genes are TRBV27 and TRBJ2-1; TRBD2 agrees at 11 bases. The ends lost 5 bases at V and 5 bases at J; junction bases unmatched: 11. This CDR3 is 17 amino acids long. In germline, CDR1 is MNHEY, CDR2 SMNVEV (reference sequence).

The chain recombines TRBV5-4 with TRBJ1-6, with D unclear. Germline CDR1 is SGHNT and CDR2 is YYREEE (reference sequence). This CDR3 comprises 15 residues. The V gene lost 0 bases and the J gene lost 6 bases, with 10 bases spanning the gap. The CDR3 loop reads CASSLAGDGNSPLHF. The DNA for the CDR3 is TGTGCCAGCAGCTTGGCGGGAGACGGTAATTCACCCCTCCACTTT.

The V call is TRBV5-6, the J call TRBJ2-7; 11 bases are shared with TRBD2. CDR3 size: 15 residues. Trimming cost V 1 base and J 0 bases; bases outside gene matches: 0. Germline V gene lookup returns CDR1 SGHDT and CDR2 YYEEEE. In DNA, the CDR3 is TGTGCCAGCAGCTTGACTAGCGGGAGCTCCTACGAGCAGTACTTC. This gives the protein CASSLTSGSSYEQYF.

The chain links TRBV6-5 to TRBJ2-2; 8 nucleotides align to TRBD2. The CDR3 runs to 15 residues. Trimming removed 6 bases from V and 3 bases from J; junction bases left unmatched: 6. Germline V CDR1 and CDR2: MNHEY, SVGAGI. This chain's CDR3 is CASSGGVVYTGELFF. The CDR3 nucleotides are TGTGCCAGCAGCGGGGGGGTCGTTTACACCGGGGAGCTGTTTTTT.

This chain links TRBV5-1 with TRBJ2-2; 10 bases line up with TRBD2. This CDR3 region has 15 residues. Trimming removed 0 bases from V and 4 bases from J; junction bases left unmatched: 0. Germline-derived CDR1 and CDR2 are SGHRS and YFSETQ. DNA for the CDR3: TGCGCCAGCAGCTTGGTAGCGGGGGGCACCGGGGAGCTGTTTTTT. Protein: CASSLVAGGTGELFF.

Regarding this clone: In the same sample, other DNA sequences code for this CDR3. The chain links TRBV18 to TRBJ2-7, with D perhaps matching TRBD1 (5 bases). The CDR3 spans 12 residues. V was clipped by 6 bases and J by 5 bases, with 11 bases between them. Germline CDR1 and CDR2: KGHSH and LQKENI. CDR3 DNA sequence: TGTGCCAGCTCCCCGCAGGGCGACGAGCAGTACTTC. Protein sequence: CASSPQGDEQYF.

This clone was observed once. V is TRBV18 and J is TRBJ2-4, with TRBD1 as a possible D gene (6 bases). Germline V lookup: CDR1 KGHSH, CDR2 LQKENI. The CDR3 runs 15 residues. V lost 5 bases and J 6 bases, leaving 17 bases between the germline ends. CDR3 residues: CASSTGSEERNIQYF. For the CDR3, the DNA is TGTGCCAGCTCAACAGGGTCGGAGGAGAGAAACATTCAGTACTTC.

This chain uses TRBV5-1 with TRBJ1-1; the match to TRBD1 covers 8 bases. The J segment lost 11 bases and the V segment lost 0 bases, leaving 12 bases of the junction unmatched. This CDR3 is built from 15 residues. Germline V gene data show CDR1 as SGHRS and CDR2 as YFSETQ. In DNA, the CDR3 is TGCGCCAGCAGCTTGGGTGGGGTGGACAGGGCGTTCGCTTTCTTT. It translates to CASSLGGVDRAFAFF.

This chain joins TRBV5-4 and TRBJ2-7; TRBD1 matches 8 bases. This CDR3 region has 13 residues. V lost 2 bases and J lost 4; bases outside the gene matches: 2. CDR1 is SGHNT, CDR2 YYREEE, per germline (reference sequence). In DNA form, the CDR3 reads TGTGCCAGCAGCTTTTACAGGGGGTACGAGCAGTACTTC. Translation gives CASSFYRGYEQYF.

This clone showed up just once. The chain links TRBV5-1 to TRBJ1-2, with 9 bases lining up with TRBD1. The CDR3 has 14 amino acids. The trim removed 0 bases at V and 4 bases at J, leaving 1 base unmatched. In germline, CDR1 is SGHRS, CDR2 YFSETQ. The CDR3 nucleotides read TGCGCCAGCAGCTTGGGACAGGGGGTCTATGGCTACACCTTC. Translation: CASSLGQGVYGYTF.

This chain joins TRBV2 and TRBJ1-2; 10 positions match TRBD1. V dropped 6 bases and J dropped 2; count of bases not matched to a gene: 3. CDR3 length equals 14 residues. CDR1 SNHLY and CDR2 FYNNEI come from the germline V gene. CDR3 DNA sequence: TGTGCCAGCAGGCCGGGACAGGGGAACTATGGCTACACCTTC. The encoded protein is CASRPGQGNYGYTF.

This chain connects TRBV29-1 to TRBJ2-5, with TRBD2 as a possible D gene (6 bases). Trimming shortened V by 7 bases and J by 3 bases, and 15 bases separated the two germline ends. The CDR3 is made up of 13 amino acids. Germline lookup yields CDR1 SQVTM and CDR2 ANQGSEA. CDR3 loop: CSGGLLLEETQYF. For the CDR3, the DNA is TGCAGCGGGGGACTTCTTTTAGAAGAGACCCAGTACTTC.

The chain has TRBV13 and TRBJ1-1, with a tentative D call TRBD1 (5 bases). Germline CDR1 and CDR2: PRHDT and FYEKMQ (reference sequence). V lost 3 bases and J lost 5, with 10 bases in between. This CDR3 is built from 13 residues. The DNA of the CDR3 is TGTGCCAGCAGCTTCCGACAGTCAACTGAAGCTTTCTTT. It specifies CASSFRQSTEAFF.

This chain links TRBV29-1 with TRBJ2-1; TRBD2 matches at 8 bases. This CDR3 spans 13 amino acids. The ends lost 8 bases at V and 13 bases at J; junction bases unmatched: 16. The germline CDR1 and CDR2 sequences are SQVTM and ANQGSEA. The CDR3 spells CSLLIGTSAFQFF. Written as DNA, the CDR3 is TGCAGCCTACTCATAGGGACTAGTGCTTTCCAGTTCTTC.